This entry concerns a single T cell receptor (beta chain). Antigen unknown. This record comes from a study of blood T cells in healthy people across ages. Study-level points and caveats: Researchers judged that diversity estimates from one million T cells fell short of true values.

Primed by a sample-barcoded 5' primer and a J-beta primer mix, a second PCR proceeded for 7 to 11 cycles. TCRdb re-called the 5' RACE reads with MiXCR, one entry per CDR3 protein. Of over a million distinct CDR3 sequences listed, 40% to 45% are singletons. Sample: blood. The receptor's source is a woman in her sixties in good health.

DNA for the CDR3: TGTGCCAGCAGCCACGGGGGGGGGCGAAAGGAGTTCTTC. This translates into CASSHGGGRKEFF. The rearrangement links TRBV14 to TRBJ2-1; 8 bases align to TRBD2. Germline V gene data show CDR1 as SGHDN and CDR2 as FVKESK. After removal of 3 bases from V and 14 bases from J, the junction contained 9 bases not matched to a gene. The CDR3 extends over 13 amino acids.